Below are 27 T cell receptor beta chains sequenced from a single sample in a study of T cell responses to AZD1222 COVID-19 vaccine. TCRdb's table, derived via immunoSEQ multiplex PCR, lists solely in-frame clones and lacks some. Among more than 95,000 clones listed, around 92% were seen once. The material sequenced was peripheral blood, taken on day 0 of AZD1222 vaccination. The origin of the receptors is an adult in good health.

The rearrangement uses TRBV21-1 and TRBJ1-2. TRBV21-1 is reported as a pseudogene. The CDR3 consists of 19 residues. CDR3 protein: CASSKAPPEAATANYGYTF. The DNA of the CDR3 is TGTGCCAGCAGCAAAGCCCCCCCCGAGGCCGCAACCGCTAACTATGGCTACACCTTC.

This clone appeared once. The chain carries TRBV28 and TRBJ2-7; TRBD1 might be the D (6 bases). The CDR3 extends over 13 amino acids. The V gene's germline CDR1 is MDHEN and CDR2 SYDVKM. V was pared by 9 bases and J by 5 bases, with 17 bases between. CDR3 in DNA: TGTGCCAGTCAAGTCGCCCAGGGGAACGAGCAGTACTTC. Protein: CASQVAQGNEQYF.

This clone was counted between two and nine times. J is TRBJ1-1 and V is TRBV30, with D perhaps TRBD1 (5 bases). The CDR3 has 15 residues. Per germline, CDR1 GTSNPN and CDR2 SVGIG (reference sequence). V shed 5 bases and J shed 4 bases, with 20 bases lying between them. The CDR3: CAWAWGTEGSTEAFF. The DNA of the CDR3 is TGTGCCTGGGCTTGGGGGACGGAGGGGAGCACTGAAGCTTTCTTT.

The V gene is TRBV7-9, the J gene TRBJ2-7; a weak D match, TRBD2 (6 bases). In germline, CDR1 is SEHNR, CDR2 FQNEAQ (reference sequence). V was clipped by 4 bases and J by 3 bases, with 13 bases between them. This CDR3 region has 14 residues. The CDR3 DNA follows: TGTGCCAGCAGCTCGGGACTCCGGAGCTACGAGCAGTACTTC. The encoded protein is CASSSGLRSYEQYF.

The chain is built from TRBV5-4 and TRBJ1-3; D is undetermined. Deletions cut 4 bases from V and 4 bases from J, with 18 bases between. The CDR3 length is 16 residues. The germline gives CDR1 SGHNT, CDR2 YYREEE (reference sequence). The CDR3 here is CASSLGRPSSGNTIYF. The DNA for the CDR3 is TGTGCCAGCAGCCTAGGGCGGCCGTCTTCGGGAAACACCATATATTTT.

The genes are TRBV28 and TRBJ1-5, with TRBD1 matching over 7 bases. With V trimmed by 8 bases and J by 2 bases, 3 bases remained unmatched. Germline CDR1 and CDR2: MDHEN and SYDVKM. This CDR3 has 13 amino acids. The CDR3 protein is CASSGTGNQPQHF. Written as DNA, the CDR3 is TGTGCCAGCTCCGGGACAGGCAATCAGCCCCAGCATTTT.

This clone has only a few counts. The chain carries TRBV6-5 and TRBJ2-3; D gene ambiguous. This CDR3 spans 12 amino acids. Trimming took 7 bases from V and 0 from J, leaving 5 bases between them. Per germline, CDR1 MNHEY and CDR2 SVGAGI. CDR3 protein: CASTRSTDTQYF. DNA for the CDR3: TGTGCCAGCACTCGCAGCACAGATACGCAGTATTTT.

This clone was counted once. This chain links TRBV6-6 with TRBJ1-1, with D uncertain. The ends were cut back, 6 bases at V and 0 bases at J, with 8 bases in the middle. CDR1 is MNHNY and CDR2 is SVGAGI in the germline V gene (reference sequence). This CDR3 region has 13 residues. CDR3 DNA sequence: TGTGCCAGCAGCTCGACACTGAACACTGAAGCTTTCTTT. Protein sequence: CASSSTLNTEAFF.

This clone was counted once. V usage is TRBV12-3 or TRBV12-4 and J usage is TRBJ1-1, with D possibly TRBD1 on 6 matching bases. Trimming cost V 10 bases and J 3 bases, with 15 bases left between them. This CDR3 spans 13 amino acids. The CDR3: CATQGLQDTEAFF. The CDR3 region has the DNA TGTGCCACCCAGGGGCTACAGGACACTGAAGCTTTCTTT.

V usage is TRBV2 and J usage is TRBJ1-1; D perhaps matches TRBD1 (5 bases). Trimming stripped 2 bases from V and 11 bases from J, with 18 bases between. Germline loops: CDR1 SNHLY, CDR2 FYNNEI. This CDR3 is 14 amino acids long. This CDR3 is CASSETRVAGGAFF. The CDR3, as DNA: TGTGCCAGCAGTGAAACGCGCGTCGCGGGGGGTGCTTTCTTT. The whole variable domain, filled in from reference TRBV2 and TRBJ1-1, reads EPEVTQTPSHQVTQMGQEVILRCVPISNHLYFYWYRQILGQKVEFLVSFYNNEISEKSEIFDDQFSVERPDGSNFTLKIRSTKLEDSAMYFCASSETRVAGGAFFGQGTRLTVV.

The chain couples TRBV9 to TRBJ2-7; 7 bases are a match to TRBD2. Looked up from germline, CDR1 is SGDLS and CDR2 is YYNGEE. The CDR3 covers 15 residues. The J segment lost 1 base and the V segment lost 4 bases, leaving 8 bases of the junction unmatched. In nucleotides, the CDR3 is TGTGCCAGCAGCCGTGGCGGCGGGAGTTCCTACGAGCAGTACTTC. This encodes CASSRGGGSSYEQYF.

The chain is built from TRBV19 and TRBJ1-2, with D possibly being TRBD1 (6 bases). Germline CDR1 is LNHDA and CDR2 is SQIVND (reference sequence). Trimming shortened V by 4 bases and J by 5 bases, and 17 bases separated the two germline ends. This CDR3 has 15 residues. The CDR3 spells CASSTRRAGAYGYTF. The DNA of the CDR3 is TGTGCCAGTAGTACCAGGCGGGCGGGGGCGTATGGCTACACCTTC.

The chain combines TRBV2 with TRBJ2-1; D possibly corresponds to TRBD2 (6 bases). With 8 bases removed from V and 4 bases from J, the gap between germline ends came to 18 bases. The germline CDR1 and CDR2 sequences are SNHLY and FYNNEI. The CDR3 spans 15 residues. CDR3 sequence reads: CASGAGGLKYNEQFF. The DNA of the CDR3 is TGTGCCAGCGGGGCAGGAGGGTTAAAGTACAATGAGCAGTTCTTC.

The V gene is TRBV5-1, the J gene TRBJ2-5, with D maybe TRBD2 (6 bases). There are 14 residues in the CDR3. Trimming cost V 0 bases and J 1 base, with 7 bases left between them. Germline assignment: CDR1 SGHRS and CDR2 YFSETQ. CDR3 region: CASSLGRAQETQYF. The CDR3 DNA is TGCGCCAGCAGCTTGGGGAGGGCCCAAGAGACCCAGTACTTC.

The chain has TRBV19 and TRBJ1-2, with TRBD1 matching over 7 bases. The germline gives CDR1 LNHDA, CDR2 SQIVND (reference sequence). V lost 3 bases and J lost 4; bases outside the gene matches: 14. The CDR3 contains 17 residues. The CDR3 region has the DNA TGTGCCAGTAGTATTACAGGGGCCCAAGGATCTAGCTATGGCTACACCTTC. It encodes CASSITGAQGSSYGYTF.

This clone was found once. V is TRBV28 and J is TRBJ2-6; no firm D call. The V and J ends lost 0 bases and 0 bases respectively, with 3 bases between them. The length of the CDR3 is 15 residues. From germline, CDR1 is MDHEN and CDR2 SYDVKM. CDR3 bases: TGTGCCAGCAGTTTATGGGGCTCTGGGGCCAACGTCCTGACTTTC. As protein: CASSLWGSGANVLTF.

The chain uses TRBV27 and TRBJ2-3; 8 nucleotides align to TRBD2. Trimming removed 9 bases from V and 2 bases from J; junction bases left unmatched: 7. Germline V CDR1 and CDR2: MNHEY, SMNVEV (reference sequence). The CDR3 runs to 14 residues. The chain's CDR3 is CASSGGRPTDTQYF. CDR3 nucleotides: TGTGCCAGTTCGGGAGGGCGCCCCACAGATACGCAGTATTTT.

In DNA form, the CDR3 reads TGTGCCAGCTCACCACGAATGTCTGGGGCCGGGGACTCACCCCTCCACTTT. Translation: CASSPRMSGAGDSPLHF. The rearrangement joins TRBV18 to TRBJ1-6, with D possibly being TRBD1 (5 bases). The CDR3 length is 17 residues. Trimming shortened V by 1 base and J by 10 bases, and 20 bases separated the two germline ends. The V gene's germline CDR1 is KGHSH and CDR2 LQKENI.

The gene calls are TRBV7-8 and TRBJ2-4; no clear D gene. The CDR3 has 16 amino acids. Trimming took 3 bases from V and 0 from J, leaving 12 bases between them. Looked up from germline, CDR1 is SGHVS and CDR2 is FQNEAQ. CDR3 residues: CASSLTRVIAKNIQYF. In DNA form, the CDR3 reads TGTGCCAGCAGCTTGACACGGGTAATAGCCAAAAACATTCAGTACTTC. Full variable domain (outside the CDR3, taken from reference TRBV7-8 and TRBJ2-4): GAGVSQSPRYKVAKRGQDVALRCDPISGHVSLFWYQQALGQGPEFLTYFQNEAQLDKSGLPSDRFFAERPEGSVSTLKIQRTQQEDSAVYLCASSLTRVIAKNIQYFGAGTRLSVL.

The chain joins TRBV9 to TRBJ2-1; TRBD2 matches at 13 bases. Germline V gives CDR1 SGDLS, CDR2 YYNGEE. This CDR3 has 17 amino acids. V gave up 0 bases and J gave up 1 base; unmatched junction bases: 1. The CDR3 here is CASSVGLAGGSYNEQFF. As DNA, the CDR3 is TGTGCCAGCAGCGTAGGACTAGCGGGAGGTTCCTACAATGAGCAGTTCTTC.

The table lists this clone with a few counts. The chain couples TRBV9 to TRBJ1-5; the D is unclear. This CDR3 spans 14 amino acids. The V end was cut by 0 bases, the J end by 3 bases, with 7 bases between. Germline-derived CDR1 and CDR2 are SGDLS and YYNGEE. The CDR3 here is CASSVGAPNQPQHF. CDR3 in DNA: TGTGCCAGCAGCGTAGGGGCCCCCAATCAGCCCCAGCATTTT.

This CDR3 is CASSPGTGDNEQFF. Written as DNA, the CDR3 is TGTGCCAGCAGCCCCGGGACAGGAGACAATGAGCAGTTCTTC. This chain uses TRBV28 with TRBJ2-1; 8 nucleotides match TRBD1. Germline CDR1 reads MDHEN; CDR2 reads SYDVKM. The CDR3 is made up of 14 amino acids. V was clipped by 6 bases and J by 5 bases; unmatched bases: 6. The full variable domain, completed using reference TRBV28 and TRBJ2-1, is DVKVTQSSRYLVKRTGEKVFLECVQDMDHENMFWYRQDPGLGLRLIYFSYDVKMKEKGDIPEGYSVSREKKERFSLILESASTNQTSMYLCASSPGTGDNEQFFGPGTRLTVL.

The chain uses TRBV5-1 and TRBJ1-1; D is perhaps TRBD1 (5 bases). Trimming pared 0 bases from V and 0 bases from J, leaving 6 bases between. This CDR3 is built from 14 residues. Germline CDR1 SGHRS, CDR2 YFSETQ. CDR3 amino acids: CASSLGGLNTEAFF. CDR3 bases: TGCGCCAGCAGCTTGGGGGGCCTGAACACTGAAGCTTTCTTT.

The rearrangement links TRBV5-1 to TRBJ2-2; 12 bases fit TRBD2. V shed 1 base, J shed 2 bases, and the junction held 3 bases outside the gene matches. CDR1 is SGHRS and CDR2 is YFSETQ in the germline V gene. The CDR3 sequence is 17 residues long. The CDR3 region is CASSLSLAGGNTGELFF. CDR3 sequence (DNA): TGCGCCAGCAGCTTGTCACTAGCGGGAGGCAACACCGGGGAGCTGTTTTTT.

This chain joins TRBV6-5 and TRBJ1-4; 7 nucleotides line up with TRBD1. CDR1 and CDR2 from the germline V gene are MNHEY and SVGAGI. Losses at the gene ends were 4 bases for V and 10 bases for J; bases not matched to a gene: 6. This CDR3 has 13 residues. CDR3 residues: CASSSEDRRKLFF. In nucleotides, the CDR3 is TGTGCCAGCAGTTCCGAGGACAGGCGAAAACTGTTTTTT.

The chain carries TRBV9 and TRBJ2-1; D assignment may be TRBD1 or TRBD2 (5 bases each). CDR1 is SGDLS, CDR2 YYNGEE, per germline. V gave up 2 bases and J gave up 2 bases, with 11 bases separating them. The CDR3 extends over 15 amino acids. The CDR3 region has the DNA TGTGCCAGCAGCGTCCTCGGGGCCGCCTACAATGAGCAGTTCTTC. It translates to CASSVLGAAYNEQFF.

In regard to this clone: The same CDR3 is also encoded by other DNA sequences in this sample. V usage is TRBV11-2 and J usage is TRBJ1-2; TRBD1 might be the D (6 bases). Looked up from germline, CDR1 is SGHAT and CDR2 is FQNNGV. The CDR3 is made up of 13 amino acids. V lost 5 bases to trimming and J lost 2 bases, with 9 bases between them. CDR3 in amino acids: CASSRGQNYGYTF. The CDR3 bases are TGTGCCAGCAGCCGCGGACAGAACTATGGCTACACCTTC. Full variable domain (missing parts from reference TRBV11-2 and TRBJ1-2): EAGVAQSPRYKIIEKRQSVAFWCNPISGHATLYWYQQILGQGPKLLIQFQNNGVVDDSQLPKDRFSAERLKGVDSTLKIQPAKLEDSAVYLCASSRGQNYGYTFGSGTRLTVV.